A single sample is the source of the 26 T cell receptor beta chains below, sequenced in a study of post-analysis software for immune sequencing data. The antigens for these receptors are not known. Study-level results: Five or six TRBV segments, including TRBV5-6, TRBV5-1 and TRBV20-1, were more frequent in patients than controls.

cDNA libraries of TCR beta carried unique molecular identifiers. TCRdb re-called the PCR reads with MiXCR, one entry per CDR3 protein. The data contain some 690,000 distinct CDR3 sequences, roughly 27% of them singletons. The sample consisted of blood. The receptors shown here come from a girl between 10 and 17 years old with multiple sclerosis.

This sequence joins TRBV20-1 and TRBJ2-1; 9 nucleotides match TRBD1. Germline CDR1 and CDR2: DFQATT and SNEGSKA (reference sequence). The J segment lost 8 bases and the V segment lost 7 bases, leaving 15 bases of the junction unmatched. The CDR3 has 15 residues. The CDR3 sequence: CSVNTPGQGADEQFF. CDR3 coding DNA: TGCAGTGTTAATACGCCGGGACAGGGTGCGGATGAGCAGTTCTTC.

The rearrangement joins TRBV6-5 to TRBJ2-6; no clear D. Germline lookup yields CDR1 MNHEY and CDR2 SVGAGI. Trimming left V 0 bases short and J 0 bases short, with 9 bases between. This CDR3 region has 17 residues. The CDR3 nucleotides are TGTGCCAGCAGTTACTCGAACACCTTCTCTGGGGCCAACGTCCTGACTTTC. Protein sequence: CASSYSNTFSGANVLTF.

The chain is built from TRBV20-1 and TRBJ1-1; weak D call: TRBD1 (5 bases). The germline CDR1 and CDR2 sequences are DFQATT and SNEGSKA (reference sequence). The V and J ends lost 4 bases and 1 base respectively, with 10 bases between them. This CDR3 has 13 amino acids. CDR3 region: CSAKGGANTEAFF. Written as DNA, the CDR3 is TGCAGTGCTAAGGGTGGGGCGAACACTGAAGCTTTCTTT.

The chain has TRBV2 and TRBJ1-2; the D is unclear. This CDR3 comprises 14 residues. Germline V gene sequence: CDR1 SNHLY, CDR2 FYNNEI. V was clipped by 1 base and J by 5 bases, with 11 bases between them. For the CDR3, the DNA is TGTGCCAGCAGTGAAGGAGGAGTCTGGTATGGCTACACCTTC. This gives the protein CASSEGGVWYGYTF.

This clonotype has only a few counts. V gene TRBV7-9 combines with J gene TRBJ1-2, with TRBD1 identical over 7 bases. Trimming removed 5 bases from V and 4 bases from J; junction bases left unmatched: 13. Germline V gene data show CDR1 as SEHNR and CDR2 as FQNEAQ (reference sequence). The CDR3 totals 16 residues. CDR3 region: CASSTQADRSTYGYTF. The DNA for the CDR3 is TGTGCCAGCAGCACGCAGGCGGACAGGAGTACCTATGGCTACACCTTC.

This clonotype was seen a handful of times. The chain recombines TRBV7-9 with TRBJ2-1; 9 nucleotides align to TRBD1. CDR3 length: 17 amino acids. Per the germline V gene, CDR1 is SEHNR and CDR2 is FQNEAQ (reference sequence). With 3 bases clipped from V and 2 bases from J, the junction kept 8 bases outside the gene matches. CDR3 sequence: CASSFSTRTGAYNEQFF. DNA for the CDR3: TGTGCCAGCAGCTTCTCCACTCGGACAGGGGCCTACAATGAGCAGTTCTTC.

The chain joins TRBV2 to TRBJ1-1, with D unresolved. The CDR3 covers 13 residues. The V and J ends lost 4 bases and 7 bases respectively, with 13 bases between them. Germline CDR1 is SNHLY and CDR2 is FYNNEI. The CDR3 DNA is TGTGCCAGCAGTGTGCAAGGGTGGGATGAAGCTTTCTTT. As protein: CASSVQGWDEAFF.

This clonotype was found a few times. The chain joins TRBV4-1 to TRBJ1-5; D uncertain. Trimming stripped 4 bases from V and 7 bases from J, with 11 bases between. CDR3 length equals 13 residues. Germline CDR1 reads MGHRA; CDR2 reads YSYEKL. This CDR3 is CASSPPGRQPQHF. The CDR3 coding sequence is TGCGCCAGCAGCCCCCCCGGCCGGCAGCCCCAGCATTTT.

The V gene is TRBV6-5, the J gene TRBJ1-4; D not resolved. The CDR3 is 16 residues long. Germline V gene sequence: CDR1 MNHEY, CDR2 SVGAGI. Trimming cost V 0 bases and J 7 bases, with 15 bases left between them. In nucleotides, the CDR3 is TGTGCCAGCAGTTACTCAACACTAACCATGGGTGAAAAACTGTTTTTT. Translation gives CASSYSTLTMGEKLFF.

The chain couples TRBV14 to TRBJ2-3; a possible D gene is TRBD2 (6 bases). The CDR3 consists of 15 residues. The germline gives CDR1 SGHDN, CDR2 FVKESK. V was cut by 4 bases and J by 0 bases, with 11 bases left in between. The CDR3 loop reads CASSRGVGSTDTQYF. DNA of the CDR3: TGTGCCAGCAGCCGCGGGGTTGGAAGCACAGATACGCAGTATTTT.

The rearrangement links TRBV27 to TRBJ2-1; perhaps TRBD2 as D (5 bases). The CDR3 is made up of 11 amino acids. Germline-derived CDR1 and CDR2 are MNHEY and SMNVEV (reference sequence). The CDR3 nucleotides read TGTGCAAGCGGTAGAGCTGGTGAGCAGTTCTTC. It yields the protein CASGRAGEQFF.

Worth noting for this clonotype: Given a much more abundant clone one base away, this may be a read error. The chain uses TRBV13 and TRBJ1-1; D remains ambiguous. The CDR3 spans 17 residues. Per the germline V gene, CDR1 is PRHDT and CDR2 is FYEKMQ (reference sequence). V was trimmed by 1 base and J by 9 bases, leaving 24 bases between them. CDR3 DNA: TGTGCCAGCAGCTTAGCCGGGCTCCCCTCGGGAAGAACTAAAGCTTTCTTT. It is translated as CASSLAGLPSGRTKAFF. Drawing the rest from reference TRBV13 and TRBJ1-1, the complete variable domain is AAGVIQSPRHLIKEKRETATLKCYPIPRHDTVYWYQQGPGQDPQFLISFYEKMQSDKGSIPDRFSAQQFSDYHSELNMSSLELGDSALYFCASSLAGLPSGRTKAFFGQGTRLTVV.

This clonotype was counted between two and nine times. This sequence joins TRBV28 and TRBJ2-3; 8 bases match TRBD1. The ends lost 10 bases at V and 0 bases at J; junction bases unmatched: 15. The CDR3 is 17 residues long. The germline CDR1 and CDR2 sequences are MDHEN and SYDVKM. The CDR3 coding sequence is TGTGCCACCGTAACCCTGAACGACAGGGGAAGCACAGATACGCAGTATTTT. This encodes CATVTLNDRGSTDTQYF.

This clonotype was counted between two and nine times. This chain joins TRBV5-6 and TRBJ2-1; D not certain. This CDR3 is built from 12 residues. V was pared by 4 bases and J by 8 bases, with 10 bases between. Germline lookup yields CDR1 SGHDT and CDR2 YYEEEE. Here the CDR3 reads CASSQDMDEQFF. DNA for the CDR3: TGTGCCAGCAGCCAAGACATGGATGAGCAGTTCTTC.

The V call is TRBV28, the J call TRBJ2-7, with D maybe TRBD2 (5 bases). Between the trimmed V and J ends, which lost 7 bases and 2 bases, there was a span of 15 bases. Germline V gives CDR1 MDHEN, CDR2 SYDVKM. There are 14 residues in the CDR3. The DNA of the CDR3 is TGTGCCAGCATAAGGAGAGGGAGTACCTACGAGCAGTACTTC. Its translation: CASIRRGSTYEQYF. Filled out from reference TRBV28 and TRBJ2-7, the complete variable domain reads DVKVTQSSRYLVKRTGEKVFLECVQDMDHENMFWYRQDPGLGLRLIYFSYDVKMKEKGDIPEGYSVSREKKERFSLILESASTNQTSMYLCASIRRGSTYEQYFGPGTRLTVT.

The CDR3 loop reads CASSYAAGSYGYTF. The CDR3 bases are TGTGCCAGCAGTTACGCGGCAGGGAGCTATGGCTACACCTTC. V and J are TRBV6-5 and TRBJ1-2; TRBD1 is a possible D gene (5 bases). Trimming cost V 2 bases and J 4 bases, with 11 bases left between them. Germline CDR1 MNHEY, CDR2 SVGAGI. The CDR3 is 14 residues long.

To note about this clonotype: Its ends do not fully match the called genes, so a read error is possible. V is TRBV28 and J is TRBJ1-1, with 12 bases lining up with TRBD1. This CDR3 comprises 17 residues. The germline gives CDR1 MDHEN, CDR2 SYDVKM. CDR3 region: CASSLGTGGGLNAEAFF. Here the CDR3 DNA reads TGTGCCAGCAGTTTGGGGACAGGGGGCGGTTTGAACGCTGAAGCTTTCTTT.

For this clonotype: A much larger clone sits a single nucleotide away, making a read error possible. This rearrangement joins TRBV7-2 to TRBJ2-1; possibly TRBD1 for D (6 bases). V was trimmed by 5 bases and J by 11 bases, leaving 16 bases between them. Per germline, CDR1 SGHTA and CDR2 FQGNSA. There are 13 residues in the CDR3. The CDR3 loop is CASSPDRRNKQFF. The CDR3 region has the DNA TGTGCCAGCAGCCCAGACAGGAGAAATAAGCAGTTCTTC.

This chain links TRBV29-1 with TRBJ2-3; TRBD1 aligns across 7 bases. The CDR3 totals 12 residues. The V gene's germline CDR1 is SQVTM and CDR2 ANQGSEA. V shed 7 bases and J 0 bases; nucleotides not matched to a gene: 1. The DNA of the CDR3 is TGCAGCGCACAGGGGAGCACAGATACGCAGTATTTT. It translates to CSAQGSTDTQYF.

This clonotype was seen a few times. The chain carries TRBV6-2 or TRBV6-3 and TRBJ1-4; D is uncertain. The germline gives CDR1 MNHEY, CDR2 SVGEGT. The CDR3 spans 15 residues. V was trimmed by 2 bases and J by 8 bases, leaving 15 bases between them. CDR3 nucleotide sequence: TGTGCCAGCAGTTACGGTGGGGTGATCGGGGAAAAACTGTTTTTT. Translating it yields CASSYGGVIGEKLFF.

This chain links TRBV5-1 with TRBJ2-1; 16 bases match TRBD2. The CDR3 is 18 amino acids. The V and J ends lost 4 bases and 5 bases, in that order; junction bases with no gene match: 9. Germline V lookup: CDR1 SGHRS, CDR2 YFSETQ. CDR3 region: CASSTGLAGGPVNNEQFF. The CDR3 nucleotides read TGCGCCAGCAGCACGGGACTAGCGGGAGGGCCTGTAAACAATGAGCAGTTCTTC.

This chain joins TRBV7-9 and TRBJ2-7; 7 nucleotides match TRBD1. The length of the CDR3 is 15 residues. After removal of 5 bases from V and 2 bases from J, the junction contained 9 bases not matched to a gene. Germline V gives CDR1 SEHNR, CDR2 FQNEAQ (reference sequence). The CDR3 is CASSPSGQQTYEQYF. The CDR3 coding sequence is TGTGCCAGCAGCCCATCGGGACAGCAAACCTACGAGCAGTACTTC. The variable domain in full, with the rest retrieved from reference TRBV7-9 and TRBJ2-7, is DTGVSQNPRHKITKRGQNVTFRCDPISEHNRLYWYRQTLGQGPEFLTYFQNEAQLEKSRLLSDRFSAERPKGSFSTLEIQRTEQGDSAMYLCASSPSGQQTYEQYFGPGTRLTVT.

In its sample, this clonotype was seen a few times. This chain links TRBV7-6 with TRBJ2-1, with 9 bases matching TRBD1. This CDR3 is built from 17 residues. Germline CDR1 is SGHVS and CDR2 is FNYEAQ. V lost 3 bases to trimming and J lost 4 bases; unmatched junction nucleotides: 10. CDR3 in DNA: TGTGCCAGCAGCTTCACGTCCCGGGACAGGGTTTACAATGAGCAGTTCTTC. Its translation: CASSFTSRDRVYNEQFF. The whole variable domain, filled in from reference TRBV7-6 and TRBJ2-1, reads GAGVSQSPRYKVTKRGQDVALRCDPISGHVSLYWYRQALGQGPEFLTYFNYEAQQDKSGLPNDRFSAERPEGSISTLTIQRTEQRDSAMYRCASSFTSRDRVYNEQFFGPGTRLTVL.

V usage is TRBV20-1 and J usage is TRBJ2-1; the match to TRBD2 covers 9 bases. This CDR3 is built from 15 residues. V shed 7 bases and J 3 bases; nucleotides not matched to a gene: 10. Germline V gene data show CDR1 as DFQATT and CDR2 as SNEGSKA (reference sequence). The DNA of the CDR3 is TGCAGTGGGGCTAGCGGGGTCGCCTACTACAATGAGCAGTTCTTC. Translation gives CSGASGVAYYNEQFF.

This clonotype was seen a few times. The chain uses TRBV20-1 and TRBJ2-1; possibly TRBD2 for D (5 bases). Trimming left V 6 bases short and J 2 bases short, with 20 bases between. Germline V gene data show CDR1 as DFQATT and CDR2 as SNEGSKA (reference sequence). The CDR3 length is 16 residues. CDR3 in DNA: TGCAGTGCCGAATACACTGGCGGGCTGACCTACAATGAGCAGTTCTTC. Protein sequence: CSAEYTGGLTYNEQFF.

V gene TRBV7-2 combines with J gene TRBJ2-4; 8 nucleotides match TRBD2. J gave up 1 base and V 2 bases, and 4 bases lay outside the gene matches. Germline-derived CDR1 and CDR2 are SGHTA and FQGNSA. The CDR3 is 16 amino acids. Written as DNA, the CDR3 is TGTGCCAGCAGCTTAATCGGCGGGGGGGCCAAAAACATTCAGTACTTC. Translated: CASSLIGGGAKNIQYF.